Listed here are 5 T cell receptor beta chains from one sample, sequenced in a study of regulatory T cells in long-lasting Graves disease. Time point noted: persistent/refractory GD, antithyroid drugs over 5 years with positive TRAb. The authors made the TCR library using RNA they extracted from PBMCs. HTBI primers from iRepertoire and Arm-PCR of CDR3 regions yielded the TCR beta libraries. TCRdb independently ran MiXCR on the multiplex PCR reads; one entry per CDR3 protein. This sample has under 500,000 distinct CDR3 sequences; around 21% occur once, and the top ten carry over 7.5%. Here the sequenced sample was peripheral blood mononuclear cells (PBMCs), taken when the disease was refractory, from a patient treated with antithyroid drugs. Receptors were obtained from a female donor with Graves disease.

This clonotype was found a few times. The V call is TRBV6-2 or TRBV6-3, the J call TRBJ2-5, with D maybe TRBD2 (6 bases). The CDR3 runs to 13 residues. V was trimmed by 10 bases and J by 2 bases, leaving 14 bases between them. CDR1 and CDR2 from the germline V gene are MNHEY and SVGEGT. The CDR3 loop reads CATGRGLQETQYF. The CDR3 DNA follows: TGTGCCACCGGCCGGGGGTTACAAGAGACCCAGTACTTC.

The chain has TRBV7-9 and TRBJ1-1, with 11 bases that match TRBD1. The CDR3 is 15 residues long. After removal of 5 bases from V and 4 bases from J, the junction contained 6 bases not matched to a gene. Germline V lookup: CDR1 SEHNR, CDR2 FQNEAQ (reference sequence). In DNA form, the CDR3 reads TGTGCCAGCAGCGAAGGACAGGGGGCGCGCACTGAAGCTTTCTTT. It is translated as CASSEGQGARTEAFF.

The sample holds many counts of this clonotype. This chain connects TRBV10-3 to TRBJ2-4, with TRBD2 identical over 8 bases. CDR3 length: 16 amino acids. Germline lookup yields CDR1 ENHRY and CDR2 SYGVKD. Germline trimming cut 7 bases from V and 0 bases from J; bases unmatched to any gene: 8. In nucleotides, the CDR3 is TGTGCCATCATGTCAGAGCGGGAGAGAGCCAAAAACATTCAGTACTTC. This gives the protein CAIMSERERAKNIQYF.

This clonotype was counted between two and nine times. The CDR3 loop is CASSLAEYAGLADRTDTQYF. The CDR3 nucleotides are TGCGCCAGCAGCTTGGCCGAATATGCAGGACTAGCGGATCGCACAGATACGCAGTATTTT. This chain joins TRBV5-1 and TRBJ2-3; 10 positions match TRBD2. This CDR3 comprises 20 residues. Germline assignment: CDR1 SGHRS and CDR2 YFSETQ. Unmatched junction bases numbered 14, after V lost 0 bases and J lost 1 base.

There are many counts of this clonotype. The V and J genes are TRBV11-2 and TRBJ1-1; D not resolved. V was pared by 1 base and J by 8 bases, with 11 bases between. The germline V gene encodes CDR1 SGHAT and CDR2 FQNNGV. The CDR3 is 13 amino acids. CDR3 DNA sequence: TGTGCCAGCAGCTTAGGTAGCCTTCAGGAAGCTTTCTTT. Residues: CASSLGSLQEAFF.